The present entry profiles one TCR beta chain with its context. Its antigen is still unknown. This specimen belongs to a study of response to subunit inactivated influenza vaccine. Study-level results: It was the authors' suggestion that each seasonal influenza vaccination recruits few new T cells.

Germline V lookup: CDR1 MGHRA, CDR2 YSYEKL. Trimming cost V 2 bases and J 2 bases, with 13 bases left between them. The CDR3 length is 16 residues. TCRdb fed the RT-PCR reads into MiXCR, producing one record per CDR3 protein. The table shows about 540,000 distinct CDR3 sequences, with roughly 25% occurring only once. The same data also went into a second study, on T cells expressing NK-cell markers. That report notes: Template switching by 5'RACE with UMIs generated the TCR beta cDNA. Of the CD8+ T cell pool in six donors, about 1.0-7.0% was accounted for by dominant NKG2C+ clonotypes.

Sequencing was performed on CD4+ T cells sorted from PBMCs, taken 12 days after vaccination. The chain recombines TRBV4-1 with TRBJ2-1; D possibly corresponds to TRBD1 (5 bases). The sequence was collected from a man aged 50 to 60 who received an inactivated influenza vaccine. The CDR3 bases are TGCGCCAGCAGCCAATCGTCCGAGACAGCCTACAATGAGCAGTTCTTC. It encodes CASSQSSETAYNEQFF.